This TCR beta chain was found in a study of vaccination and CD4 T cells after COVID-19. Study at large: Participants were given two doses of BNT162b2 or mRNA-1273 vaccine.

The germline V gene has CDR1 LNHDA and CDR2 SQIVND (reference sequence). The CDR3 consists of 15 residues. Trimming pared 8 bases from V and 1 base from J, leaving 15 bases between. The Oncomine TCR Beta short-read assay was applied to DNA of cultured CD4+ T cells. TCRdb redid the calling of the PCR reads with MiXCR, one entry per CDR3 protein. There are 10,000 to 15,000 distinct CDR3 sequences in the sample; 55% to 60% occur only once, and over 12% lies in the top ten. Points on this clonotype: What it binds is unknown.

Treatment specified: approximately nine-day PBMC culture with coronavirus spike peptide pools or control peptides (ViraFEST assay). This TCR came from a human donor who had recovered from COVID-19. The chain combines TRBV19 with TRBJ1-5; D is undetermined. Sequenced input: CD4+ T cells from blood, cultured in vitro. The CDR3 sequence: CASESQAASNQPQHF. CDR3 DNA: TGTGCCAGTGAAAGCCAGGCAGCGAGCAATCAGCCCCAGCATTTT.